This T cell receptor (beta chain) was documented in a study of blood T cell repertoires in COVID-19. Sequencing was performed with immunoSEQ multiplex PCR; in TCRdb, only in-frame clones are kept and a portion is missing. This table holds about 310,000 clones, around 87% found once. This CDR3 region has 14 residues. Germline V gene lookup returns CDR1 WNHNN and CDR2 SYGVQD (reference sequence). V was clipped by 5 bases and J by 9 bases; unmatched bases: 6. The genes are TRBV10-1 and TRBJ2-1; 11 bases map to TRBD1. Sequences were obtained from peripheral blood. This TCR came from a woman between 50 and 59 years old who had recovered from COVID-19. CDR3 DNA sequence: TGCGCCAGCAGTCCGGGACAGGGGGTTTCTGAGCAGTTCTTC. This codes for CASSPGQGVSEQFF.